The 16 T cell receptor beta chains below all came from one sample that was sequenced in a study of shared clonotypes between healthy human individuals. Only in-frame clones appear in the TCRdb table, and some are missing; sequencing was by immunoSEQ multiplex PCR. The table records some 2 million clones, approximately 95% of them present only once. Material for sequencing was naive CD4+ T cells sorted from blood. The subset is: CD45RA+ positively selected. Receptor source: a man between 18 and 35 years old in good health.

The CDR3 nucleotides read TGTGCCAGCAACGGGCGGGGGACCAATGGCAGATATGGCTACACCTTC. Its protein is CASNGRGTNGRYGYTF. V and J are TRBV5-4 and TRBJ1-2, with TRBD1 as a possible D gene (5 bases). CDR3 length equals 16 residues. Looked up from germline, CDR1 is SGHNT and CDR2 is YYREEE (reference sequence). V lost 6 bases, J lost 5 bases, and 23 bases lay in between.

This sequence joins TRBV6-5 and TRBJ2-1; 8 bases match TRBD2. This CDR3 is built from 15 residues. In germline, CDR1 is MNHEY, CDR2 SVGAGI. V gave up 6 bases and J gave up 2 bases; unmatched junction bases: 6. The CDR3 DNA reads TGTGCCAGCAGAACTAGCGGAGTTCCCTACAATGAGCAGTTCTTC. It translates to CASRTSGVPYNEQFF.

This chain links TRBV2 with TRBJ2-3; 8 bases agree with TRBD2. CDR1 and CDR2 (germline): SNHLY, FYNNEI. Losses at the gene ends were 5 bases for V and 3 bases for J; bases not matched to a gene: 7. The CDR3 sequence is 15 residues long. CDR3 DNA: TGTGCCAGCAGTCAGAGCGGGAGTGGTACAGATACGCAGTATTTT. Amino acids: CASSQSGSGTDTQYF.

The chain carries TRBV18 and TRBJ1-1, with 8 positions matching TRBD1. The germline CDR1 and CDR2 sequences are KGHSH and LQKENI. V trimming: 8 bases; J trimming: 1 base; junction bases outside the gene matches: 0. This CDR3 spans 12 amino acids. DNA of the CDR3: TGTGCCAGCGACAGGGGGAACACTGAAGCTTTCTTT. It specifies CASDRGNTEAFF.

J is TRBJ1-1 and V is TRBV18; 11 bases are a match to TRBD1. Germline V gene sequence: CDR1 KGHSH, CDR2 LQKENI. Germline trimming cut 4 bases from V and 0 bases from J; bases unmatched to any gene: 10. This CDR3 is built from 18 residues. The CDR3 loop is CASSLRTGGGGMNTEAFF. CDR3 nucleotides: TGTGCCAGCTCACTCCGGACAGGGGGCGGTGGGATGAACACTGAAGCTTTCTTT.

In nucleotides, the CDR3 is TGCAGCGTTGGACAGGGTATGAGCACCTACGAGCAGTACTTC. Translating it yields CSVGQGMSTYEQYF. This chain uses TRBV29-1 with TRBJ2-7, with TRBD1 identical over 7 bases. Per the germline V gene, CDR1 is SQVTM and CDR2 is ANQGSEA. The CDR3 sequence is 14 residues long. J was trimmed by 2 bases and V by 4 bases; bases with no gene match: 8.

The chain has TRBV7-9 and TRBJ2-3; tentative D call: TRBD2 (5 bases). The CDR3 consists of 14 residues. CDR1 SEHNR and CDR2 FQNEAQ come from the germline V gene (reference sequence). The ends were cut back, 0 bases at V and 3 bases at J, with 7 bases in the middle. CDR3 loop: CASSLADYTDTQYF. CDR3 nucleotide sequence: TGTGCCAGCAGCTTAGCAGACTATACAGATACGCAGTATTTT.

J is TRBJ2-7 and V is TRBV28, with 8 bases fitting TRBD1. The V gene's germline CDR1 is MDHEN and CDR2 SYDVKM. This CDR3 is 14 amino acids long. Germline trimming cut 8 bases from V and 7 bases from J; bases unmatched to any gene: 13. CDR3 bases: TGTGCCAGCCCCCCGGAGCAGGGGGCGATTGAGCAGTACTTC. Its protein is CASPPEQGAIEQYF.

For this clone: Other nucleotide sequences in the sample specify the same CDR3. The chain couples TRBV9 to TRBJ2-7; 7 positions match TRBD1. The CDR3 is made up of 14 amino acids. V was clipped by 0 bases and J by 4 bases; unmatched bases: 4. The germline gives CDR1 SGDLS, CDR2 YYNGEE. This chain's CDR3 is CASSVGPGGYEQYF. DNA of the CDR3: TGTGCCAGCAGCGTAGGCCCAGGGGGTTACGAGCAGTACTTC.

The chain couples TRBV7-9 to TRBJ2-7; 10 nucleotides line up with TRBD1. Germline V gene data show CDR1 as SEHNR and CDR2 as FQNEAQ (reference sequence). CDR3 length equals 16 residues. V trimming: 4 bases; J trimming: 0 bases; junction bases outside the gene matches: 6. CDR3 amino acids: CASSSPGTGASYEQYF. CDR3 nucleotides: TGTGCCAGCAGCTCGCCCGGGACAGGGGCCTCCTACGAGCAGTACTTC.

The chain is built from TRBV11-2 and TRBJ2-1; D not certain. Germline assignment: CDR1 SGHAT and CDR2 FQNNGV. The germline V and J ends were trimmed by 5 bases and 2 bases, with 10 bases remaining between them. The CDR3 covers 14 residues. The CDR3 DNA is TGTGCCAGCAGCGACGTTACAACCTACAATGAGCAGTTCTTC. It codes for CASSDVTTYNEQFF.

The chain employs TRBV6-1 and TRBJ2-6; 8 bases line up with TRBD1. The junction had 3 bases not matched to a gene; V was cut back by 6 bases and J by 2 bases. The germline gives CDR1 MNHNS, CDR2 SASEGT. CDR3 length: 15 residues. CDR3 residues: CASSQGATGANVLTF. CDR3 DNA sequence: TGTGCCAGCAGCCAGGGGGCTACTGGGGCCAACGTCCTGACTTTC.

The CDR3 loop reads CASSPGVAGGKTDTQYF. Here the CDR3 DNA reads TGTGCCAGCAGCCCCGGGGTAGCGGGGGGGAAAACAGATACGCAGTATTTT. The chain has TRBV11-3 and TRBJ2-3, with TRBD2 matching over 11 bases. With V trimmed by 5 bases and J by 3 bases, 10 bases remained unmatched. The germline V gene has CDR1 SGHNT and CDR2 YENEEA. The CDR3 covers 17 residues.

This chain joins TRBV7-2 and TRBJ1-2; 9 bases match TRBD1. Germline lookup yields CDR1 SGHTA and CDR2 FQGNSA. The CDR3 has 14 residues. Trimming removed 5 bases from V and 5 bases from J; junction bases left unmatched: 6. This CDR3 is CASSQQGAGYGYTF. CDR3 DNA sequence: TGTGCCAGCAGCCAACAGGGGGCAGGTTATGGCTACACCTTC.

The chain joins TRBV5-1 to TRBJ1-3, with 8 bases that match TRBD1. This CDR3 spans 14 amino acids. V shed 4 bases, J shed 3 bases, and the junction held 3 bases outside the gene matches. Germline loops: CDR1 SGHRS, CDR2 YFSETQ. The CDR3: CASSRGQDGNTIYF. CDR3 DNA sequence: TGCGCCAGCAGCCGGGGACAGGATGGAAACACCATATATTTT.

The chain carries TRBV5-1 and TRBJ1-6; D gene uncertain. The V and J ends lost 0 bases and 9 bases respectively, with 7 bases between them. Germline V lookup: CDR1 SGHRS, CDR2 YFSETQ. The CDR3 runs to 13 residues. CDR3 loop: CASSLDFSSPLHF. CDR3 DNA: TGCGCCAGCAGCTTGGACTTCTCTTCACCCCTCCACTTT.